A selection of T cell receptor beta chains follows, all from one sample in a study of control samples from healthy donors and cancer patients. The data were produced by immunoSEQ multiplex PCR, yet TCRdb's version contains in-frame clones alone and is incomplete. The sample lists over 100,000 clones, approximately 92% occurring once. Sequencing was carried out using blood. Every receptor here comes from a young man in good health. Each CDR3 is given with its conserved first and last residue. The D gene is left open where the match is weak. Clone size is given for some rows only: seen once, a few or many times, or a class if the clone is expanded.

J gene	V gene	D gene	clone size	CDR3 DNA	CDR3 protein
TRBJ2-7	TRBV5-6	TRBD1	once	TGTGCCAGCAGTGGGACAGGGGGGTCCTACGAGCAGTACTTC	CASSGTGGSYEQYF
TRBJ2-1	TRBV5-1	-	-	TGCGCCAGCAGCCGAGGTACGGGGGTGGTTTACAATGAGCAGTTCTTC	CASSRGTGVVYNEQFF
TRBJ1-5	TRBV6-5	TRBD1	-	TGTGCCAGCAGTCCCACAGGGGGCCTTCAGCCCCAGCATTTT	CASSPTGGLQPQHF
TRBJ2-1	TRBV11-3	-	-	TGTGCCAGCAGCTTCTCTAGCTCTCCGGGGAATGAGCAGTTCTTC	CASSFSSSPGNEQFF
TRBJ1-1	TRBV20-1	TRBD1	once	TGCAGTGCTTGTGACAGGGACGCTGAAGCTTTCTTT	CSACDRDAEAFF
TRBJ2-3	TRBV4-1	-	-	TGCGCCAGCAGCCGGACGGAGGGTACAGATACGCAGTATTTT	CASSRTEGTDTQYF
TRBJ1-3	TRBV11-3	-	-	TGTGCCAGCAGCTCTGGAAACACCATATATTTT	CASSSGNTIYF
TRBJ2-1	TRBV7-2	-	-	TGTGCCAGCAGCTTAACAGCGACCACCAACAATGAGCAGTTCTTC	CASSLTATTNNEQFF
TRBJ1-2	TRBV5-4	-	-	TGTGCCAGCAGCTTTTCCCGTAGGAGCTACACCTTC	CASSFSRRSYTF
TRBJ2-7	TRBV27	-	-	TGTGCCAGCAGTATGGGAGGGGGACCCTACGAGCAGTACTTC	CASSMGGGPYEQYF
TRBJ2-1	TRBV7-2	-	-	TGTGCCAGCAGCTTAGGTCGTAGCCGGAATGAGCAGTTCTTC	CASSLGRSRNEQFF
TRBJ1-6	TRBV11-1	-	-	TGTGCCAGCAGCTTACAGGGATTAAATTCACCCCTCCACTTT	CASSLQGLNSPLHF
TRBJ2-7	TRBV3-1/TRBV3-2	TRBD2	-	TGTGCCAGCACCCTAGCGGGGGGTCCCTACGAGCAGTACTTC	CASTLAGGPYEQYF
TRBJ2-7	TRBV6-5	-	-	TGTGCCAGCAGGTGGGGTCCCTCGGGCGAGCAGTACTTC	CASRWGPSGEQYF
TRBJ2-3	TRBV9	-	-	TGTGCCAGCAGCGTAGCTGGGCGCTGGACAGATACGCAGTATTTT	CASSVAGRWTDTQYF
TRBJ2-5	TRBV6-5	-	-	TGTGCCAGCAGTCCCCCGGGACTTCTTCAAGAGACCCAGTACTTC	CASSPPGLLQETQYF
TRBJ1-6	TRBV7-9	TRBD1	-	TGTGCCAGCAGCTTTGGACAGGGGGCTTCACCCCTCCACTTT	CASSFGQGASPLHF
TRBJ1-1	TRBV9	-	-	TGTGCCAGCAGCGGGACCGTACCCACCACTGAAGCTTTCTTT	CASSGTVPTTEAFF
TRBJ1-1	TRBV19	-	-	TGTGCCAGTACAGAGGGAAGTAGGAAAGCTTTCTTT	CASTEGSRKAFF
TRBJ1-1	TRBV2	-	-	TGTGCCAGCAGTGAAGCGCTTTGGGGGACGGTTTTT	CASSEALWGTVF
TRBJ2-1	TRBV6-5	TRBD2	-	TGTGCCAGCTCGGAGCGGGGTTATGAGCAGTTCTTC	CASSERGYEQFF
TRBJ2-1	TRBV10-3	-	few	TGTGCCATCAGGGGGACAAAGGGGCCCTACAATGAGCAGTTCTTC	CAIRGTKGPYNEQFF
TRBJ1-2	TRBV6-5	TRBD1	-	TGTGCCAGCAGTTACAGGGGGCATGGCTACACCTTC	CASSYRGHGYTF
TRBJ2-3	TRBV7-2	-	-	TGTGCCAGCAGCTTAGGGTTTTCCGATACGCAGTATTTT	CASSLGFSDTQYF
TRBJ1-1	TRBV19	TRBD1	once	TGTGCCAGTAGTCCTCGGGACAGGGGGAGCACTGAAGCTTTCTTT	CASSPRDRGSTEAFF
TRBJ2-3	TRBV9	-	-	TGTGCCAGCAGCGTAGTTGGCTTTTCCACAGATACGCAGTATTTT	CASSVVGFSTDTQYF
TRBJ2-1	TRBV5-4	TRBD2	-	TGTGCCAGCAGCCAAACAAAAGCGGGGGATTTAAGCGGTGAGCAGTTCTTC	CASSQTKAGDLSGEQFF
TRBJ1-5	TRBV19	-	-	TGTGCCAGTAGTATAGTCGCAGGTTATAGCAATCAGCCCCAGCATTTT	CASSIVAGYSNQPQHF
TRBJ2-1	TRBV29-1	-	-	TGCAGCTCCACCAGGGCGGATGAGCAGTTCTTC	CSSTRADEQFF
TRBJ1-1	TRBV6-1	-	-	TGTGCCAGCAGTGATTGGCAGGGGAACACTGAAGCTTTCTTT	CASSDWQGNTEAFF
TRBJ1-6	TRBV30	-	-	TGTGCCTGGACCCGGACGGTTAGCTCCTATAATTCACCCCTCCACTTT	CAWTRTVSSYNSPLHF
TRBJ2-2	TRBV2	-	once	TGTGCCAGCAGTGCCGACCCTACCGGGGAGCTGTTTTTT	CASSADPTGELFF
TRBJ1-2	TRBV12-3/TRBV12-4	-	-	TGTGCCAGCGGGAATAGTAACTATGGCTACACCTTC	CASGNSNYGYTF
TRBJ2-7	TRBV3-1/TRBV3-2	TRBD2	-	TGTGCCAGCAGCCAAGATACGAGAGCTAGCGGGGGCTGCTCCTACGAGCAGTACTTC	CASSQDTRASGGCSYEQYF
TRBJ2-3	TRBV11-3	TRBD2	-	TGTGCCAGCAGCCCTCTAGCGGGGGAGCTCTACGCAGATACGCAGTATTTT	CASSPLAGELYADTQYF
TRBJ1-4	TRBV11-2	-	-	TGTGCCAGCAGCTTATTAGGGAGTAAGGAAAAACTGTTTTTT	CASSLLGSKEKLFF
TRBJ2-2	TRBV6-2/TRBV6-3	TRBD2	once	TGTGCCAGCAGCCGACTAGCGGGGGGGCAATCCGGGGAGCTGTTTTTT	CASSRLAGGQSGELFF
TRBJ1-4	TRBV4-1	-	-	TGCGCCAGCAGCCGTGGGGGTTGGAATGAAAAACTGTTTTTT	CASSRGGWNEKLFF
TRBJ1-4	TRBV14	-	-	TGTGCCAGCAGAGGCAGGTGGAATGAAAAACTGTTTTTT	CASRGRWNEKLFF
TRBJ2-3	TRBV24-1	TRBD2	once	TGTGCCACCATGGGGGGGGGAGCAGATACGCAGTATTTT	CATMGGGADTQYF
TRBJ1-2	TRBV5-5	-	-	TGTGCCAGCAGCTTGGGGGGGAACGTCTATGGCTACACCTTC	CASSLGGNVYGYTF
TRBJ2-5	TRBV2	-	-	TGTGCCAGCAGTGAAAACCTGGTAGAGACCCAGTACTTC	CASSENLVETQYF
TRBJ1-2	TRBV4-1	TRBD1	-	TGCGCCAGCAGCCACCGGACAGGGCCCAACTATGGCTACACCTTC	CASSHRTGPNYGYTF
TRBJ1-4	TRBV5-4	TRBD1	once	TGTGCCAGCAGTAACAGGGGCCGTAATGAAAAACTGTTTTTT	CASSNRGRNEKLFF
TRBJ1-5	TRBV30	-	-	TGTGCCTGGAGTGCCACGGGAGGGCTGGGTCAGCCCCAGCATTTT	CAWSATGGLGQPQHF
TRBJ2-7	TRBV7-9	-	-	TGTGCCAGCAGCTCTACACGCTATACCTACGAGCAGTACTTC	CASSSTRYTYEQYF
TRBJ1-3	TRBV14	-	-	TGTGCCAGCAGCCAGGGGGGAACCTCTGGAAACACCATATATTTT	CASSQGGTSGNTIYF
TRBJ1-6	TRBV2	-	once	TGTGCCAGCTCCCGATTGGGTAATTCACCCCTCCACTTT	CASSRLGNSPLHF
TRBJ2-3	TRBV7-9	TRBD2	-	TGTGCCACGGGACTAGCGGGGGTGTCAGATACGCAGTATTTT	CATGLAGVSDTQYF
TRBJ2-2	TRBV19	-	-	TGTGCCACCGGGCGGGGGCGGGGGAACACCGGGGAGCTGTTTTTT	CATGRGRGNTGELFF
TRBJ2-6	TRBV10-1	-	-	TGCGCCAGCAGTGAGGACCACTCTGGGGCCAACGTCCTGACTTTC	CASSEDHSGANVLTF
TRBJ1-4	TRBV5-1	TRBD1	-	TGCGCCAGCAGTAACCTAGCCGGGACAGTTAATGAAAAACTGTTTTTT	CASSNLAGTVNEKLFF
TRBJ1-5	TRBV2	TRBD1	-	TGTGCCAGTAAGACAGGGGGCAATCAGCCCCAGCATTTT	CASKTGGNQPQHF
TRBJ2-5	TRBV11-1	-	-	TGTGCCAGCAGCTTAGAACGGGGGGCCCAAGAGACCCAGTACTTC	CASSLERGAQETQYF
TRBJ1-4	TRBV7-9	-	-	TGTGCCAGCAAGGGGATAGGTGAAAAACTGTTTTTT	CASKGIGEKLFF
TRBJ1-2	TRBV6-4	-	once	TGTGCCAGCAGTGGAGGGGACGGGGATAGCTACACCTTC	CASSGGDGDSYTF
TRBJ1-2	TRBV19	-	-	TGTGCCAGTAGTATGTACAGGGACTATGGCTACACCTTC	CASSMYRDYGYTF
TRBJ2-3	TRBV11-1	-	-	TGTGCCAGCAGCTTAGGCTCCCGAGGGGATACGCAGTATTTT	CASSLGSRGDTQYF
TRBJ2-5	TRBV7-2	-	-	TGTGCCAGCAGCTTAGCTATTGGACTCGGTAGGACCGGGCAAGAGACCCAGTACTTC	CASSLAIGLGRTGQETQYF